Listed below are T cell receptor beta chains from one sample, sequenced in a study of blood T cell repertoires in COVID-19. Using immunoSEQ multiplex PCR, the repertoire was profiled, and TCRdb retains in-frame clones only, with some absent. The sample has 110,000 to 150,000 clones; 70% to 90% are singletons. Sequenced: PBMCs or T cells enriched from blood (not recorded which). These receptors originate from a woman aged 35 to 49 who had recovered from COVID-19. Both conserved end residues are part of each CDR3. Fields, in order: D gene, J gene, V gene, clone size, CDR3 protein, CDR3 DNA. The D gene is left open where the match is weak. Clone size is shown for a subset of rows, as once, few, many or a class of expanded clone.

NA,TRBJ2-3,TRBV30,NA,CAWSVLAGSTDTQYF,TGTGCCTGGAGTGTACTGGCGGGGAGCACAGATACGCAGTATTTT
TRBD1,TRBJ1-2,TRBV11-2,NA,CASSSGQGSIRYTF,TGTGCCAGCAGCTCTGGACAGGGGAGTATTCGCTACACCTTC
TRBD2,TRBJ2-7,TRBV24-1,NA,CATSDSGVSAYEQYF,TGTGCCACCAGTGATAGCGGGGTCTCGGCCTACGAGCAGTACTTC
NA,TRBJ1-4,TRBV9,NA,CASSVAPEAGGEKLFF,TGTGCCAGCAGCGTAGCACCAGAGGCCGGCGGTGAAAAACTGTTTTTT
TRBD2,TRBJ2-2,TRBV29-1,NA,CSVQGLAGRSDAGELFF,TGCAGCGTTCAGGGACTAGCGGGACGATCGGACGCCGGGGAGCTGTTTTTT
TRBD2,TRBJ2-3,TRBV4-1,NA,CASSPRLAGGIITDTQYF,TGCGCCAGCAGCCCCCGACTAGCGGGGGGGATAATCACAGATACGCAGTATTTT
TRBD1,TRBJ1-2,TRBV10-2,NA,CASTEQGDPRVDGYTF,TGCGCCAGCACAGAACAGGGGGACCCTAGGGTGGATGGCTACACCTTC
TRBD1,TRBJ1-6,TRBV5-5,NA,CASSPRTGENNSPLHF,TGTGCCAGCAGCCCTAGGACAGGGGAAAATAATTCACCCCTCCACTTT
NA,TRBJ1-2,TRBV4-1,NA,CASSQEGRTYYGYTF,TGCGCCAGCAGCCAAGAGGGCAGGACATACTATGGCTACACCTTC
TRBD1,TRBJ1-5,TRBV4-1,few,CASSRLTGGVSNQPQHF,TGCGCCAGCAGCCGCTTGACAGGGGGCGTCAGCAATCAGCCCCAGCATTTT
TRBD1,TRBJ1-2,TRBV2,NA,CASSPGTGFGYTF,TGTGCCAGCAGTCCTGGGACAGGATTCGGCTACACCTTC
TRBD1,TRBJ2-3,TRBV5-1,NA,CASSPDRDPDTQYF,TGCGCCAGCAGCCCGGACAGGGACCCAGATACGCAGTATTTT
NA,TRBJ1-2,TRBV30,NA,CAWSVASRGGYTF,TGTGCCTGGAGTGTAGCTTCTAGAGGGGGCTACACCTTC
TRBD1,TRBJ1-1,TRBV6-5,NA,CASSLSGGKGEAFF,TGTGCCAGCAGTCTCTCAGGGGGCAAGGGTGAAGCTTTCTTT
NA,TRBJ2-1,TRBV3-1/TRBV3-2,once,CASSQRTNIQSRQFF,TGTGCCAGCAGCCAGAGGACTAACATCCAGAGTCGGCAGTTCTTC
TRBD2,TRBJ2-5,TRBV15,NA,CATSRELSTSRPLETQYF,TGTGCCACCAGCAGAGAGTTGTCGACTAGCAGGCCTTTAGAGACCCAGTACTTC
NA,TRBJ2-7,TRBV7-3,NA,CASSLNPPYEQYF,TGTGCCAGCAGCTTAAATCCTCCCTACGAGCAGTACTTC
TRBD2,TRBJ2-2,TRBV7-3,NA,CASSPYGEGRHGELFF,TGTGCCAGCAGCCCTTACGGGGAGGGCCGACACGGGGAGCTGTTTTTT
TRBD2,TRBJ2-5,TRBV4-1,NA,CASSQEGLANKGETQYF,TGCGCCAGCAGCCAAGAAGGACTAGCGAATAAAGGGGAGACCCAGTACTTC
TRBD2,TRBJ2-7,TRBV3-1/TRBV3-2,NA,CASSPKSPGTSNLWQYF,TGTGCCAGCAGCCCAAAAAGTCCCGGGACTAGTAATTTGTGGCAGTACTTC
NA,TRBJ2-7,TRBV18,NA,CASSPTGSSYEQYF,TGTGCCAGCTCACCGACTGGGAGCTCCTACGAGCAGTACTTC
TRBD1,TRBJ2-7,TRBV2,few,CAKGTGGYDEQYF,TGTGCCAAAGGGACAGGGGGCTACGACGAGCAGTACTTC
TRBD1,TRBJ2-7,TRBV19,NA,CASSPDRVGAVEEQYF,TGTGCCAGTAGTCCTGACAGGGTAGGGGCGGTGGAAGAGCAGTACTTC
TRBD2,TRBJ2-2,TRBV7-9,NA,CASSLRLAGANTGELFF,TGTGCCAGCAGCCTGAGACTAGCGGGTGCGAACACCGGGGAGCTGTTTTTT
TRBD2,TRBJ2-7,TRBV28,NA,CASLGGFGAQYF,TGTGCCAGCTTGGGGGGGTTCGGTGCGCAGTACTTC
TRBD2,TRBJ2-7,TRBV30,NA,CAWAPREGGEQYF,TGTGCCTGGGCCCCCCGGGAGGGGGGCGAGCAGTACTTC
NA,TRBJ2-3,TRBV19,NA,CASSAATWRRGDTQYF,TGTGCCAGTAGTGCCGCCACATGGCGGAGGGGAGATACGCAGTATTTT